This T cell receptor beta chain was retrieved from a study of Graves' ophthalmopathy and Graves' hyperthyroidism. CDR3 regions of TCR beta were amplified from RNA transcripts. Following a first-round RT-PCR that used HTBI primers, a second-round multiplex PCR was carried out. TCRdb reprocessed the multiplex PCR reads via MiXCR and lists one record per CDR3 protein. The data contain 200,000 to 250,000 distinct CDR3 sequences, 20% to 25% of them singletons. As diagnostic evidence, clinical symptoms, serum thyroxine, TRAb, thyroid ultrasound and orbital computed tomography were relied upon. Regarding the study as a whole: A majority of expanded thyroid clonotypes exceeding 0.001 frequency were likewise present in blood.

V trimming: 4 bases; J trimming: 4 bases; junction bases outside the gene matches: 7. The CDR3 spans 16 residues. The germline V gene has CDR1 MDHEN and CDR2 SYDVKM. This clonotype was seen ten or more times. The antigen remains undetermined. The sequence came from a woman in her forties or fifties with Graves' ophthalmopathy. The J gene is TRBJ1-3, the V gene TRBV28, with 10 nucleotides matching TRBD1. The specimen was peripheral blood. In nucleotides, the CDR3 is TGTGCCAGCAGTTCCGGGACAGGGGTTTCAGGAAACACCATATATTTT. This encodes CASSSGTGVSGNTIYF.